The 11 T cell receptor beta chains given below trace back to one sample, sequenced in a study of cytomegalovirus exposure and HLA in healthy donors. The study ran its PCR with 60 Vbeta and 13 Jbeta primers. The table came from immunoSEQ multiplex PCR; TCRdb's copy has only in-frame clones and leaves some out. Of some 250,000 clones listed, roughly 82% are singletons. The source material was PBMCs. Receptor source: a woman aged 40 to 49 in good health and CMV-seropositive.

The chain links TRBV9 to TRBJ2-1; a weak D match, TRBD2 (5 bases). Trimming left V 0 bases short and J 0 bases short, with 19 bases between. Germline V gives CDR1 SGDLS, CDR2 YYNGEE. The CDR3 is made up of 19 amino acids. The DNA for the CDR3 is TGTGCCAGCAGCGTAGATTGGGCCATACTTGGAGGCTCCTACAATGAGCAGTTCTTC. Translation: CASSVDWAILGGSYNEQFF. The whole variable domain, remainder taken from reference TRBV9 and TRBJ2-1, is DSGVTQTPKHLITATGQRVTLRCSPRSGDLSVYWYQQSLDQGLQFLIQYYNGEERAKGNILERFSAQQFPDLHSELNLSSLELGDSALYFCASSVDWAILGGSYNEQFFGPGTRLTVL.

This chain links TRBV19 with TRBJ1-1; no clear D. Germline V lookup: CDR1 LNHDA, CDR2 SQIVND (reference sequence). V was clipped by 0 bases and J by 0 bases, with 2 bases between them. The length of the CDR3 is 13 residues. CDR3 nucleotide sequence: TGTGCCAGTAGTATAGACATGAACACTGAAGCTTTCTTT. This gives the protein CASSIDMNTEAFF.

This clone is a singleton in its sample. The V call is TRBV7-3, the J call TRBJ2-7; the D is unclear. The CDR3 consists of 15 residues. The germline V and J ends were trimmed by 2 bases and 4 bases, with 15 bases remaining between them. Looked up from germline, CDR1 is SGHTA and CDR2 is FQGTGA. The CDR3 region is CASSLGPPVGYEQYF. CDR3 bases: TGTGCCAGCAGCTTAGGGCCCCCGGTTGGTTACGAGCAGTACTTC.

The J gene is TRBJ2-7, the V gene TRBV7-2; 8 nucleotides align to TRBD2. The germline CDR1 and CDR2 sequences are SGHTA and FQGNSA. The V segment lost 4 bases and the J segment 0 bases; nucleotides outside the gene matches: 2. The CDR3 has 14 residues. The CDR3 DNA reads as TGTGCCAGCAGCTCGAGCGGGAGCTCCTACGAGCAGTACTTC. Protein sequence: CASSSSGSSYEQYF.

This clone has a handful of counts. The CDR3 reads CASTPRQASGNTIYF. DNA of the CDR3: TGTGCCAGCACCCCTCGACAGGCCAGTGGAAACACCATATATTTT. The chain employs TRBV6-5 and TRBJ1-3, with D perhaps matching TRBD1 (6 bases). This CDR3 has 15 residues. The V end was cut by 7 bases, the J end by 3 bases, with 16 bases between. Germline-derived CDR1 and CDR2 are MNHEY and SVGAGI.

The gene calls are TRBV5-5 and TRBJ1-4, with D perhaps TRBD1 (5 bases). Trimming took 6 bases from V and 6 from J, leaving 12 bases between them. The CDR3 length is 13 residues. CDR1 and CDR2 (germline): SGHKS, YYEKEE (reference sequence). This CDR3 reads CASTPGLYEKLFF. The CDR3 DNA reads TGTGCCAGCACGCCGGGACTATATGAAAAACTGTTTTTT.

This chain uses TRBV5-4 with TRBJ2-7; weak D call: TRBD2 (5 bases). The V and J ends lost 4 bases and 7 bases respectively, with 12 bases between them. The V gene's germline CDR1 is SGHNT and CDR2 YYREEE (reference sequence). There are 12 residues in the CDR3. CDR3 in DNA: TGTGCCAGCAGCCTCGGGCGGAGGGAGCAGTACTTC. It encodes CASSLGRREQYF.

This sequence joins TRBV21-1 and TRBJ2-1; the table's D call of TRBD2 was not tested on the DNA. TRBV21-1 is a documented pseudogene. The CDR3 loop spans 13 amino acids. This CDR3 is CASSVSILNEQFF. The CDR3 region has the DNA TGTGCCAGCAGCGTTTCTATCCTCAATGAGCAGTTCTTC.

This chain links TRBV25-1 with TRBJ2-7; no firm D call. Germline V gene data show CDR1 as MGHDK and CDR2 as SYGVNS. This CDR3 spans 14 amino acids. V lost 5 bases, J lost 7 bases, and 18 bases lay in between. CDR3 sequence (DNA): TGTGCCAGCAGTATCTACCCCGAGGTAGAGGAGCAGTACTTC. Translated, it gives CASSIYPEVEEQYF.

The chain employs TRBV28 and TRBJ2-7; 10 bases are a match to TRBD2. The length of the CDR3 is 15 residues. V dropped 4 bases and J dropped 6; count of bases not matched to a gene: 9. The germline V gene encodes CDR1 MDHEN and CDR2 SYDVKM. The CDR3 coding sequence is TGTGCCAGCAGTTACCACTTAGCGGGGGGATCCGAGCAGTACTTC. The encoded protein is CASSYHLAGGSEQYF.

This clone was seen more than once but under ten times. J is TRBJ1-3 and V is TRBV27; D is unresolved. V lost 4 bases and J lost 0, with 4 bases in between. Looked up from germline, CDR1 is MNHEY and CDR2 is SMNVEV (reference sequence). CDR3 length equals 13 residues. CDR3 residues: CASSWASGNTIYF. CDR3 DNA sequence: TGTGCCAGCAGTTGGGCCTCTGGAAACACCATATATTTT.